These 18 T cell receptor beta chains share one sample of origin, sequenced in a study of cytomegalovirus exposure and HLA in healthy donors. Primers: 60 Vbeta forward and 13 Jbeta reverse. Profiling relied on immunoSEQ multiplex PCR, and the TCRdb table lists in-frame clones only, not all of them. The sample carries 150,000 to 200,000 clones, less than 90% recorded once. Sequencing was carried out using PBMCs. The receptors come from a man between 18 and 35 years old in good health and CMV-seronegative.

This clone was counted between two and nine times. The chain joins TRBV7-3 to TRBJ1-2, with TRBD1 matching 9 bases. The length of the CDR3 is 14 residues. V lost 4 bases, J lost 6 bases, and 6 bases stayed unmatched. Germline V lookup: CDR1 SGHTA, CDR2 FQGTGA. The CDR3 sequence is CASSSSGTGNGYTF. DNA of the CDR3: TGTGCCAGCAGCTCCTCGGGGACAGGGAATGGCTACACCTTC. Drawing the rest from reference TRBV7-3 and TRBJ1-2, the complete variable domain is GAGVSQTPSNKVTEKGKYVELRCDPISGHTALYWYRQSLGQGPEFLIYFQGTGAADDSGLPNDRFFAVRPEGSVSTLKIQRTERGDSAVYLCASSSSGTGNGYTFGSGTRLTVV.

This chain links TRBV6-5 with TRBJ1-4, with 7 bases that match TRBD1. This CDR3 spans 16 amino acids. Germline V gene sequence: CDR1 MNHEY, CDR2 SVGAGI. Germline trimming cut 2 bases from V and 3 bases from J; bases unmatched to any gene: 6. The CDR3 region has the DNA TGTGCCAGCAGTTACAGACGGGGACAGTCTAATGAAAAACTGTTTTTT. Translating it yields CASSYRRGQSNEKLFF.

The rearrangement joins TRBV19 to TRBJ2-1; the D gene is possibly TRBD1 (5 bases). The germline V and J ends were trimmed by 4 bases and 10 bases, with 17 bases remaining between them. CDR1 and CDR2 (germline): LNHDA, SQIVND (reference sequence). The CDR3 has 14 residues. CDR3 protein: CASSTGKTAWEQFF. CDR3 nucleotides: TGTGCCAGTAGTACAGGGAAGACGGCTTGGGAGCAGTTCTTC.

The chain carries TRBV7-8 and TRBJ1-2, with 10 bases fitting TRBD1. Trimming removed 3 bases from V and 7 bases from J; junction bases left unmatched: 8. Germline V lookup: CDR1 SGHVS, CDR2 FQNEAQ. The CDR3 is made up of 15 amino acids. CDR3 region: CASSFTGTGVAGYTF. The CDR3 DNA reads TGTGCCAGCAGCTTTACCGGGACAGGGGTTGCTGGCTACACCTTC.

The chain links TRBV5-6 to TRBJ1-2; D gene ambiguous. Trimming took 0 bases from V and 6 from J, leaving 18 bases between them. CDR1 SGHDT and CDR2 YYEEEE come from the germline V gene. This CDR3 is built from 16 residues. CDR3 amino acids: CASSLVAGFAKDGYTF. The CDR3, as DNA: TGTGCCAGCAGCTTGGTAGCCGGCTTTGCGAAGGATGGCTACACCTTC.

The genes are TRBV5-8 and TRBJ1-6; 10 bases fit TRBD1. The trim removed 4 bases at V and 7 bases at J, leaving 5 bases unmatched. The CDR3 totals 15 residues. Germline values: CDR1 SGHTS, CDR2 YDEGEE. This CDR3 is CASSHSGQGNSPLHF. As DNA, the CDR3 is TGTGCCAGCAGCCACTCGGGACAGGGGAATTCACCCCTCCACTTT.

The chain is built from TRBV28 and TRBJ1-2; D might be TRBD1 (6 bases). The CDR3 is 16 residues long. Trimming left V 5 bases short and J 4 bases short, with 20 bases between. The V gene's germline CDR1 is MDHEN and CDR2 SYDVKM. The CDR3 coding sequence is TGTGCCAGCAGTCTAGTGACAGGAACCCTCGTCTATGGCTACACCTTC. Translating it yields CASSLVTGTLVYGYTF.

This clone has just a few counts. The chain recombines TRBV9 with TRBJ1-6; 8 nucleotides align to TRBD1. Per germline, CDR1 SGDLS and CDR2 YYNGEE. J lost 9 bases, V lost 4 bases, and 9 bases had no gene match. This CDR3 has 15 amino acids. CDR3 region: CASSPRTGLSSPLHF. As DNA, the CDR3 is TGTGCCAGCAGCCCCCGGACAGGGTTGAGTTCACCCCTCCACTTT.

The rearrangement uses TRBV18 and TRBJ1-2; 8 positions match TRBD1. Unmatched junction bases numbered 6, after V lost 2 bases and J lost 4 bases. CDR1 and CDR2 from the germline V gene are KGHSH and LQKENI. The CDR3 is 15 amino acids. This CDR3 is CASSPRTGLAYGYTF. CDR3 bases: TGTGCCAGCTCACCAAGGACAGGGTTGGCCTATGGCTACACCTTC.

This rearrangement joins TRBV7-9 to TRBJ2-1; D may be TRBD2 (6 bases). Germline V gene data show CDR1 as SEHNR and CDR2 as FQNEAQ (reference sequence). This CDR3 is 15 amino acids long. V was shortened by 5 bases and J by 3 bases, with 14 bases between the two germline ends. The CDR3, as DNA: TGTGCCAGCAGCCCTCCCGCGCGGGGCTACAATGAGCAGTTCTTC. Its protein product is CASSPPARGYNEQFF.

This rearrangement joins TRBV6-5 to TRBJ1-5; no clear D. The germline CDR1 and CDR2 sequences are MNHEY and SVGAGI. V was pared by 7 bases and J by 5 bases, with 9 bases between. The CDR3 loop spans 12 amino acids. This CDR3 is CASNPPDQPQHF. In nucleotides, the CDR3 is TGTGCCAGCAATCCCCCGGATCAGCCCCAGCATTTT.

V is TRBV11-1 and J is TRBJ2-3; perhaps TRBD2 as D (6 bases). Germline loops: CDR1 SGHAT, CDR2 FQDESV (reference sequence). With 2 bases removed from V and 1 base from J, the gap between germline ends came to 7 bases. The CDR3 extends over 14 amino acids. The CDR3 reads CASSLWGGTDTQYF. DNA of the CDR3: TGTGCCAGCAGCTTATGGGGGGGCACAGATACGCAGTATTTT.

The V gene is TRBV12-5, the J gene TRBJ2-7, with D unresolved. The V end lost 0 bases, the J end lost 1 base, and 7 bases lay between the germline ends. Per germline, CDR1 LGHNT and CDR2 FRNRAP. The CDR3 sequence is 14 residues long. In DNA, the CDR3 is TGTGCTAGTGGTTTGGTACCTATTTCCTACGAGCAGTACTTC. Translating it yields CASGLVPISYEQYF. Together with reference TRBV12-5 and TRBJ2-7, the CDR3 gives the full variable domain: DARVTQTPRHKVTEMGQEVTMRCQPILGHNTVFWYRQTMMQGLELLAYFRNRAPLDDSGMPKDRFSAEMPDATLATLKIQPSEPRDSAVYFCASGLVPISYEQYFGPGTRLTVT.

This sequence joins TRBV27 and TRBJ2-5; D may be TRBD2 (6 bases). V gave up 0 bases and J gave up 6 bases, with 17 bases separating them. Germline V gene lookup returns CDR1 MNHEY and CDR2 SMNVEV (reference sequence). CDR3 length: 16 amino acids. CDR3 region: CASSLSNWGGGQTQYF. CDR3 DNA sequence: TGTGCCAGCAGTTTATCGAATTGGGGAGGAGGGCAGACCCAGTACTTC.

The chain combines TRBV5-4 with TRBJ1-1; D is perhaps TRBD1 (5 bases). Germline V gives CDR1 SGHNT, CDR2 YYREEE (reference sequence). This CDR3 region has 15 residues. V lost 1 base to trimming and J lost 5 bases, with 15 bases between them. The CDR3 loop is CASSLWGGSGTEAFF. The DNA for the CDR3 is TGTGCCAGCAGCTTGTGGGGGGGTAGCGGAACTGAAGCTTTCTTT.

This chain uses TRBV18 with TRBJ2-7; weak D call: TRBD1 (6 bases). Trimming left V 2 bases short and J 0 bases short, with 8 bases between. The length of the CDR3 is 14 residues. Germline V gives CDR1 KGHSH, CDR2 LQKENI. The CDR3 DNA reads as TGTGCCAGCTCACCAAAGGACAGCTCCTACGAGCAGTACTTC. As protein: CASSPKDSSYEQYF.

About this clone: Other DNA sequences in this specimen translate into the identical CDR3. The genes are TRBV18 and TRBJ2-5; no definite D call. This CDR3 is 14 amino acids long. The germline gives CDR1 KGHSH, CDR2 LQKENI. Trimming took 3 bases from V and 4 from J, leaving 12 bases between them. The CDR3 sequence: CASSPPSTRETQYF. For the CDR3, the DNA is TGTGCCAGCTCACCGCCCTCGACAAGAGAGACCCAGTACTTC.

The V gene is TRBV7-9, the J gene TRBJ1-2, with unresolved D. The CDR3 is made up of 15 amino acids. V gave up 4 bases and J gave up 4 bases, with 16 bases separating them. Germline V gene data show CDR1 as SEHNR and CDR2 as FQNEAQ (reference sequence). The CDR3 reads CASSSGLTFSYGYTF. The CDR3 DNA sequence: TGTGCCAGCAGCTCCGGACTAACCTTTAGCTATGGCTACACCTTC.